The present entry profiles one TCR beta chain with its context. Its antigen remains undetermined. No clone much larger than this one lies a single base away; base qualities are absent. The immunoSEQ Assay, a bias-controlled multiplex PCR, was used to amplify TCRbeta CDR3 regions from genomic DNA. Per the authors' processing: Within the assay, amplification of reference gene primers was used to estimate how many nucleated cells each sample contained. To quantify the absolute abundance of each unique TCRbeta CDR3 rearrangement, sequence reads were collapsed and filtered. Productive Simpson clonality was computed per sample as the square root of Simpson's diversity index over productive rearrangements. Not all clones reach the TCRdb copy of this immuneACCESS table, which keeps in-frame sequences only. Checked studies attribute under half of the gap to unresolved V genes and leave the rest unexplained. V, J and clone size derive from that table, while D and trimming were established from the DNA sequence. The sample has roughly 330,000 clones on record, about 87% of them singletons. The ten biggest clones cover about 5% of the sample.

CDR1 LNHNV and CDR2 YYDKDF were looked up in the germline V gene (reference sequence). The CDR3 holds 14 amino acids from the cysteine to the phenylalanine. The CDR3 DNA has 42 bases and is translated from base 1. Trimming takes 8 bases off V and 7 bases off J; junction bases not matched to a gene: 11. Participants in the prospective study were enrolled through a virtual design, were aged roughly 18 to 100 years, and lived in 20 to 30 United States geographic areas. To assign participants to cohorts, the prospective study relied on clinical history that participants themselves reported in a screening survey and a study questionnaire. For ImmuneRACE Cohort 3, a participant was defined as recovered based on two consecutive negative NP/OP PCR tests, clearance by a healthcare professional, or resolution of symptoms. Each participant in the prospective study had whole blood, serum and a nasopharyngeal or oropharyngeal swab collected by mobile phlebotomists. Over a roughly 2-month period, participants in the prospective study had the option of providing additional blood draws and questionnaires. Before DNA extraction, blood samples from the prospective study were shipped at room temperature or frozen.

The sample is drawn from a study of blood T cell repertoires in COVID-19 (dated by TCRdb to 2020 to 2021). A note on the overall study: Collaborator samples came from the United States, Italy and Spain and covered acute and convalescent phases of COVID-19. The material from the prospective study consisted of cDNA or gDNA derived from T cells, B-cell-depleted T cells, or PBMCs. Subjects who had been exposed to COVID-19, were actively infected with it, or had recovered from it provided the deeply sampled blood TCRbeta repertoires that made up the dataset. The repertoires were made available in a free public database intended to serve as a resource for research on the immune response to SARS-CoV-2. The samples were drawn from the first 160 participants of the ongoing ImmuneRACE study and from over 950 subjects provided by 6 global collaborators. Sample metadata almost always included a de-identified subject ID, COVID-19 status, age in years and sex. HLA class I and class II types, where available, came from metadata supplied by the sample provider rather than from assay-based typing.

Points the paper makes about the study in general: How much clinical and demographic metadata was included differed by source and by participant, and the metadata was provided uncurated.

The chain links TRBV15 with TRBJ2-1; a stretch of 7 junction bases matches TRBD2. Material: PBMCs or T cells enriched from blood (not recorded which). This sequence was found in a man between 25 and 39 years old who had recovered from COVID-19. The encoded CDR3 is CATREAGSKNEQFF. The bases read TGTGCCACCCGAGAAGCGGGGAGCAAGAATGAGCAGTTCTTC.